In this sample, the clone carrying this T cell receptor (beta chain) turned up many times. The sample is drawn from a study of molecular identifiers for immune sequencing clone quantification. The CDR3 spans 14 residues. V lost 2 bases, J lost 9 bases, and 4 bases stayed unmatched. MiXCR, applied by TCRdb to the PCR reads, yields one record per CDR3 protein. Of over 300,000 distinct CDR3 sequences in the sample, under 25% were seen once. Libraries from naive CD8 cells were generated from approximately 20,000 to 1,000,000 sorted cells (with 10%, 30% or 50% RNA). This rearrangement joins TRBV12-3 or TRBV12-4 to TRBJ1-6, with 7 nucleotides matching TRBD1. Sequencing was carried out using naive CD8+ T cells from blood, with Jurkat cell RNA spiked in. The subset was: FACS-sorted CD8+CD4-CCR7+CD45RA+ naive T cells. The origin of this receptor is a human donor in good health. Some libraries in this study had Jurkat cell RNA spiked in. This CDR3 is CASSLSPGGSPLHF. CDR3 in DNA: TGTGCCAGCAGTTTATCACCAGGGGGTTCACCCCTCCACTTT.